This note documents a single TCR beta chain sequence. Antigen specificity is unknown. Researchers ran the PCR with 60 Vbeta and 13 Jbeta primers. Only in-frame clones appear in the TCRdb table, and some are missing; sequencing was by immunoSEQ multiplex PCR. There are around 140,000 clones in the sample; around 83% occur only once, and approximately 8.1% lies in the top ten. Unrecorded immune exposures were likely, despite nominal health at sampling. These data come from a study of cytomegalovirus exposure and HLA in healthy donors. Study-wide context: The Caucasian-associated ancestry cluster held 65% to 85% of a few hundred genotyped donors.

Notes on the study in general: A later analysis linked a missense DCLRE1C variant to TCR beta V- and J-gene trimming. TCR beta V segments were, for the most part, productive about 87% or about 30% of the time in an earlier analysis.

The ends lost 4 bases at V and 5 bases at J; junction bases unmatched: 12. The CDR3 contains 15 residues. Germline V CDR1 and CDR2: SGHRS, YFSETQ. Source material: PBMCs. The genes are TRBV5-1 and TRBJ2-7, with 7 positions matching TRBD2. The receptor comes from a woman between 50 and 59 years old in good health and CMV-seropositive. The CDR3 loop is CASSRLPSGMNEQYF. In DNA, the CDR3 is TGCGCCAGCAGCCGATTACCGAGCGGGATGAACGAGCAGTACTTC.